The 9 T cell receptor beta chains listed next were all sequenced from one sample in a study of cytomegalovirus exposure and HLA in healthy donors. The primer mix had 60 Vbeta and 13 Jbeta primers. Profiling relied on immunoSEQ multiplex PCR, and the TCRdb table lists in-frame clones only, not all of them. The sample lists more than 95,000 clones; more than 65% were seen once. The sample comprised PBMCs. All receptors derive from a man aged 35-49 years in good health and CMV-seropositive.

This clone came up once. J is TRBJ1-1 and V is TRBV4-3, with D tentatively TRBD1 (6 bases). V was pared by 0 bases and J by 7 bases, with 15 bases between. CDR1 and CDR2 from the germline V gene are LGHNA and YSLEER. CDR3 length: 15 amino acids. CDR3 loop: CASSQDRGGLLEAFF. As DNA, the CDR3 is TGCGCCAGCAGCCAAGATCGGGGGGGCTTACTTGAAGCTTTCTTT.

This clone was seen only a few times. The chain employs TRBV5-6 and TRBJ2-5, with D possibly TRBD2 on 5 matching bases. V lost 4 bases to trimming and J lost 2 bases, with 15 bases between them. Looked up from germline, CDR1 is SGHDT and CDR2 is YYEEEE. The CDR3 spans 15 residues. The CDR3: CASSRSSLAQETQYF. Here the CDR3 DNA reads TGTGCCAGCAGCAGGTCTAGCCTCGCTCAAGAGACCCAGTACTTC. Looking up the rest from reference TRBV5-6 and TRBJ2-5 gives the full variable domain: DAGVTQSPTHLIKTRGQQVTLRCSPKSGHDTVSWYQQALGQGPQFIFQYYEEEERQRGNFPDRFSGHQFPNYSSELNVNALLLGDSALYLCASSRSSLAQETQYFGPGTRLLVL.

A few counts support this clone. The chain combines TRBV18 with TRBJ1-4; D is undetermined. This CDR3 has 16 amino acids. Germline lookup yields CDR1 KGHSH and CDR2 LQKENI. V was trimmed by 0 bases and J by 0 bases, leaving 8 bases between them. The CDR3 nucleotides are TGTGCCAGCTCACCACCGGAACAGACAACTAATGAAAAACTGTTTTTT. It specifies CASSPPEQTTNEKLFF. Combining the CDR3 with reference TRBV18 and TRBJ1-4 gives the whole variable domain NAGVMQNPRHLVRRRGQEARLRCSPMKGHSHVYWYRQLPEEGLKFMVYLQKENIIDESGMPKERFSAEFPKEGPSILRIQQVVRGDSAAYFCASSPPEQTTNEKLFFGSGTQLSVL.

This chain uses TRBV2 with TRBJ2-1, with 9 bases fitting TRBD2. The CDR3 has 15 amino acids. The germline gives CDR1 SNHLY, CDR2 FYNNEI. Trimming cost V 0 bases and J 4 bases; bases outside gene matches: 1. CDR3 region: CASSEATSGYNEQFF. DNA of the CDR3: TGTGCCAGCAGTGAAGCGACTAGCGGTTACAATGAGCAGTTCTTC. Full variable domain (rest looked up from reference TRBV2 and TRBJ2-1): EPEVTQTPSHQVTQMGQEVILRCVPISNHLYFYWYRQILGQKVEFLVSFYNNEISEKSEIFDDQFSVERPDGSNFTLKIRSTKLEDSAMYFCASSEATSGYNEQFFGPGTRLTVL.

The V call is TRBV5-1, the J call TRBJ2-1; 11 bases fit TRBD2. The J segment lost 2 bases and the V segment lost 4 bases, leaving 5 bases of the junction unmatched. This CDR3 has 16 amino acids. The V gene's germline CDR1 is SGHRS and CDR2 YFSETQ. For the CDR3, the DNA is TGCGCCAGCAGCCATAGCGGGAGGGCCCCCTACAATGAGCAGTTCTTC. It specifies CASSHSGRAPYNEQFF.

CDR3 amino acids: CASSQNPGTANEKLFF. DNA of the CDR3: TGTGCCAGCAGCCAAAACCCCGGGACAGCGAATGAAAAACTGTTTTTT. This chain connects TRBV7-2 to TRBJ1-4, with 7 positions matching TRBD1. This CDR3 is 16 amino acids long. Germline V gene sequence: CDR1 SGHTA, CDR2 FQGNSA. Trimming at V came to 5 bases and at J to 5 bases, leaving 11 bases not matched to a gene. The full variable domain, with the rest looked up from reference TRBV7-2 and TRBJ1-4, is GAGVSQSPSNKVTEKGKDVELRCDPISGHTALYWYRQSLGQGLEFLIYFQGNSAPDKSGLPSDRFSAERTGGSVSTLTIQRTQQEDSAVYLCASSQNPGTANEKLFFGSGTQLSVL.

This clone occurred once. The V gene is TRBV4-2, the J gene TRBJ1-2; D ambiguous. The germline gives CDR1 LGHNA, CDR2 YNFKEQ. The CDR3 is made up of 17 amino acids. V was pared by 2 bases and J by 0 bases, with 16 bases between. The CDR3 sequence: CASSQTFGTEPNYGYTF. CDR3 nucleotide sequence: TGTGCCAGCAGCCAAACTTTCGGCACAGAACCTAACTATGGCTACACCTTC.

In its sample, this clone was seen a few times. The CDR3 DNA reads TGCGCCAGCAGCTTAAGCAGGGACTATGGCTACACCTTC. The encoded protein is CASSLSRDYGYTF. The chain carries TRBV5-1 and TRBJ1-2; D might be TRBD1 (5 bases). Germline CDR1 reads SGHRS; CDR2 reads YFSETQ. This CDR3 is 13 amino acids long. Trimming left V 2 bases short and J 3 bases short, with 8 bases between.

This clone came up once. J is TRBJ1-2 and V is TRBV19; 11 positions match TRBD1. The CDR3 is made up of 13 amino acids. V was pared by 7 bases and J by 8 bases, with 6 bases of the junction left unmatched. The germline gives CDR1 LNHDA, CDR2 SQIVND (reference sequence). The CDR3 DNA sequence: TGTGCCAGTACCGGGGACAGGGGGTTCGGCTACACCTTC. This translates into CASTGDRGFGYTF.